Reported below is one T cell receptor beta chain. Germline V gene sequence: CDR1 MNHNS, CDR2 SASEGT. This CDR3 region has 15 residues. Trimming took off 2 bases at V and 0 bases at J, with 7 bases between the two ends. The data belong to a study of shared clonotypes between healthy human individuals. Sequencing used immunoSEQ multiplex PCR; TCRdb keeps in-frame clones, though not all of them. The sample yields about 1.5 million clones, 95% to 99% seen once. The receptor was derived from a young man in good health. V gene TRBV6-1 combines with J gene TRBJ1-4, with no clear D. Sequencing was performed on naive CD4+ T cells sorted from blood. Subset given: CD45RA+ positively selected. The CDR3 sequence is CASSERRPTNEKLFF. For the CDR3, the DNA is TGTGCCAGCAGTGAACGGCGACCAACTAATGAAAAACTGTTTTTT.